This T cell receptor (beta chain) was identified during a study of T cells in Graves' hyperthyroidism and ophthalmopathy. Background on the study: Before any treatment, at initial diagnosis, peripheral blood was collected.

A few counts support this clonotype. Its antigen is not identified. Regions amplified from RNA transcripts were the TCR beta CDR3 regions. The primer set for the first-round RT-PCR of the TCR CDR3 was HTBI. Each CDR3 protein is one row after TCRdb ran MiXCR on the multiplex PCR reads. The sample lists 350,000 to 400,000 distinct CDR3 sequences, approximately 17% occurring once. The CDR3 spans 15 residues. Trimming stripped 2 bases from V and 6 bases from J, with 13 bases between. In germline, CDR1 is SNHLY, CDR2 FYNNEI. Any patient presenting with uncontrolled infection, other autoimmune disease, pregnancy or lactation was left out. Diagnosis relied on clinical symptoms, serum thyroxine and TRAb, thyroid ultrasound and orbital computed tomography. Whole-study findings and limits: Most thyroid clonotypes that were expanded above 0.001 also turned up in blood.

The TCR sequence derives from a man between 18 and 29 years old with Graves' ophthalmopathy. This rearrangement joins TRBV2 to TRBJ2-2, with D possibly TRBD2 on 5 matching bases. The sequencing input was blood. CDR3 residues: CASSEFRDLAGELFF. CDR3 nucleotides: TGTGCCAGCAGTGAATTTCGGGATTTGGCCGGGGAGCTGTTTTTT.